This TCR beta chain comes out of a study of blood T cell repertoires in COVID-19. About the research overall: Acute and convalescent COVID-19 specimens originated in the United States, Italy and Spain. T cells, B-cell-depleted T cells, or PBMCs provided the cDNA or gDNA that served as material.

The CDR3 runs to 16 residues. Germline values: CDR1 MNHEY, CDR2 SMNVEV (reference sequence). The V segment lost 4 bases and the J segment 0 bases; nucleotides outside the gene matches: 7. Authors' data handling: Amplification of reference gene primers was used by the study to estimate nucleated cell counts. Assay: immunoSEQ multiplex PCR; the TCRdb copy retains only in-frame clones and omits some. The V and J calls and clone size were taken over from that table, and D and trimming were inferred from the DNA. The data show under 90,000 clones, roughly four fifths seen once. This chain joins TRBV27 and TRBJ2-3; 7 bases are a match to TRBD1. The sequence was collected from an elderly man with acute or convalescent COVID-19. Source material: peripheral blood. CDR3 sequence (DNA): TGTGCCAGCAGTTCCCGGACAGGTGTTAGCACAGATACGCAGTATTTT. This translates into CASSSRTGVSTDTQYF.